This T cell receptor (beta chain) was found in a study of T cell repertoires in cytomegalovirus infection (dated 2019 in TCRdb). Study-wide context: The peptide stimulations were aimed at well-studied HLA-B-restricted epitopes as well as recently identified HLA-C-restricted CMV epitopes, whose presentation resists viral immunomodulation. The HLA type of each donor mattered for the analysis, because public TCR beta signatures pointed to carriage of CMV infection along with the matching HLA type. Summary of the overall study and its limitations: Cumulative frequency of public TCR beta family members discriminated carriers of CMV infection plus the relevant HLA type in this cohort and an independent roughly 350-donor cohort. The ex vivo response was dominated by HLA-C-restricted CMV-specific TCR beta clonotypes, which also provided the single most frequent clonotype in two of eight donors.

The germline V gene (reference sequence) specifies MNHEY as CDR1 and SMNVEV as CDR2. The CDR3 spans 14 residues, from the cysteine through the valine. The read is trimmed to its CDR3 DNA, 42 bases read in frame from base 1. V loses 5 bases, J loses 7 bases, and the germline ends lie 18 bases apart. Sequenced using an Illumina HiSeq 1500. TCRdb trimmed the raw reads at Q25, called clones with MiXCR and kept productive beta chains. Each CDR3 protein appears once, grouped with its most common genes and DNA. The sample table shows about 920,000 distinct CDR3 sequences, and approximately 31% are seen once. Of the sample, about an eighth is held by the ten largest clones. The sample's treatment or condition, from its label and the paper: in vitro stimulation with specific CMV peptide epitopes to enrich CMV-specific T cells. This clonotype was picked up a small number of times. The clone's antigen remains unknown. No clone much larger than this one lies a single base away; base qualities are absent.

This TCR was recovered from a human donor in good health (CMV status not recorded). Some clones in this sample may be carry-over from other donors' samples. This chain joins TRBV27 to TRBJ2-7; too little of a D gene remains to name it. Specimen: cultured CD8+ T cells from PBMCs, collected from culture after CMV antigen stimulation. The DNA reads as follows: TGTGCCAGCAGTAGTCCCAGCGCACCTTGGGAGCAGTACGTC. This codes for CASSSPSAPWEQYV.